The present T cell receptor beta chain was sequenced within a study of spatial heterogeneity in lung cancer. CDR1 is KGHSH and CDR2 is LQKENI in the germline V gene. V was shortened by 3 bases and J by 8 bases, with 13 bases between the two germline ends. The CDR3 loop spans 14 amino acids. On each TCR cDNA molecule, a unique molecular identifier was present. Each CDR3 protein gets one entry after TCRdb re-called the 5' RACE reads with MiXCR. The sample lists some 5,500 distinct CDR3 sequences; more than 9% were seen once. Time point noted: sample taken at primary tumor resection. The donors, 70 or so patients with untreated early-stage non-small cell lung cancer, provided the samples. Researchers sequenced whole RNA taken from tumor, nontumor lung or frozen PBMC without sorting. This clonotype is medium-sized. Its antigen remains unidentified. Study findings and constraints: Counts of expanded intratumoral alpha and beta TCRs tracked tumor mutation counts.

The TCR comes from a female donor with early-stage non-small cell lung cancer. V gene TRBV18 combines with J gene TRBJ1-4; no clear D gene. This sample comprised lung tumor tissue, obtained at surgery. As DNA, the CDR3 is TGTGCCAGCTCACCCGACAAGGGAAAGGAAAAACTGTTTTTT. Protein product: CASSPDKGKEKLFF. The complete variable domain, with remaining parts taken from reference TRBV18 and TRBJ1-4, reads NAGVMQNPRHLVRRRGQEARLRCSPMKGHSHVYWYRQLPEEGLKFMVYLQKENIIDESGMPKERFSAEFPKEGPSILRIQQVVRGDSAAYFCASSPDKGKEKLFFGSGTQLSVL.